This T cell receptor (beta chain) was recorded in a study of CD8+ T cells in alopecia areata. The study's findings and limits: Higher clonality than in normal scalp was seen in lesional scalp, especially alopecia totalis/universalis.

V dropped 1 base and J dropped 10 bases, with 9 bases sitting between them. Germline V gene sequence: CDR1 SGHNT, CDR2 YYREEE (reference sequence). The CDR3 is 12 residues long. On this clone: Its specificity is not known.

Isolated RNA was reverse transcribed into cDNA used as the sequencing template. Clones were read by immunoSEQ multiplex PCR, and TCRdb kept only the in-frame ones, dropping some. The sample lists 100,000 to 150,000 clones, 45% to 50% occurring once. The receptor comes from a human donor with alopecia areata. Material: NKG2D-low CD8+ T cells sorted from blood. The genes are TRBV5-4 and TRBJ2-1, with D perhaps matching TRBD1 or TRBD2 (6 bases each). This CDR3 reads CASSLLGGEQFF. Here the CDR3 DNA reads TGTGCCAGCAGCTTGCTCGGGGGCGAGCAGTTCTTC.